This T cell receptor (beta chain) is from a study of human T cells and chemical hapten exposure. For the study at large: Per-sample TCR yields varied mainly from small pooled library volume differences. Whole-study results and caveats: Patch test score was positively correlated with the counts of PT1 expanded TCRs. Expanded TCRs grouped into significantly more large CDR3 similarity clusters than controls produced.

The CDR3 sequence is 15 residues long. V lost 4 bases and J 7 bases, leaving 18 bases between the germline ends. TCRdb ran MiXCR on the RACE reads and lists one entry per CDR3 protein. The sample consists of around 110,000 distinct CDR3 sequences, 12% of them appearing once. This clonotype was seen ten or more times. As yet, its antigen is unknown. Time point meaning: patch test 1, 2 weeks after DPC sensitization. Noted treatment: therapeutic diphenylcyclopropenone sensitization with weekly scalp DPC. The material was whole blood, obtained in connection with sensitization to the hapten diphenylcyclopropenone (DPC). This TCR was recovered from a woman between 50 and 59 years old with alopecia areata. Some clones in this sample may be carry-over from other donors' samples. The chain is built from TRBV12-3 or TRBV12-4 and TRBJ2-3, with D possibly matching TRBD1 (7 bases). CDR3 in amino acids: CASSSRERGRNTQYF. The CDR3 bases are TGTGCCAGCAGTTCTCGGGAGAGGGGGCGGAATACGCAGTATTTT.